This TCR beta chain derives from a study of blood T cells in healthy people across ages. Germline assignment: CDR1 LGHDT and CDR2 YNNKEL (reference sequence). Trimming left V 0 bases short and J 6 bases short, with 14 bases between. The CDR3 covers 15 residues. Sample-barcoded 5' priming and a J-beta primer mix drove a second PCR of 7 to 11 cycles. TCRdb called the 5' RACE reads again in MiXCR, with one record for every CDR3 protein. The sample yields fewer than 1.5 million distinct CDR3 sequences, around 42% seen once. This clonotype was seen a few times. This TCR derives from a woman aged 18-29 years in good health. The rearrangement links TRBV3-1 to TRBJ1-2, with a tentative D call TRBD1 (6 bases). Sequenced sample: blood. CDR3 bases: TGTGCCAGCAGCCAAGATCCGACAGGAGGCGATGGCTACACCTTC. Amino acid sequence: CASSQDPTGGDGYTF.